The 20 T cell receptor beta chains below come from one sample, sequenced in a study of shared clonotypes between healthy human individuals. This table comes from immunoSEQ multiplex PCR, and its TCRdb copy is limited to in-frame clones, with some not included. The table has a few million clones, approximately 95% seen once. Material: naive CD4+ T cells from PBMCs. Subset reported: CD45RA+ positively selected. These receptors were taken from a young man in good health. Some clones in this sample may be carry-over from other donors' samples.

J is TRBJ1-2 and V is TRBV5-4; weak D call: TRBD1 (5 bases). The V gene lost 4 bases and the J gene lost 0 bases, with 13 bases spanning the gap. Germline values: CDR1 SGHNT, CDR2 YYREEE (reference sequence). The CDR3 is 15 residues long. CDR3 residues: CASSQGPNSNYGYTF. The CDR3 DNA follows: TGTGCCAGCAGCCAGGGACCCAACTCTAACTATGGCTACACCTTC.

With regard to this clone: The same CDR3 arises from other DNA sequences in this sample as well. The CDR3: CASSEGQGRYGYTF. Here the CDR3 DNA reads TGTGCCAGCAGTGAGGGACAGGGTCGCTATGGCTACACCTTC. The J gene is TRBJ1-2, the V gene TRBV6-1; 9 bases agree with TRBD1. Looked up from germline, CDR1 is MNHNS and CDR2 is SASEGT. The junction had 3 bases not matched to a gene; V was cut back by 3 bases and J by 4 bases. This CDR3 region has 14 residues.

The chain recombines TRBV7-3 with TRBJ1-2; a possible D gene is TRBD1 (5 bases). CDR1 is SGHTA and CDR2 is FQGTGA in the germline V gene. The V end was cut by 2 bases, the J end by 8 bases, with 18 bases between. CDR3 length: 15 residues. The CDR3 loop reads CASSLLEGIQRGYTF. In nucleotides, the CDR3 is TGTGCCAGCAGCTTACTTGAGGGGATCCAACGGGGCTACACCTTC.

This chain connects TRBV28 to TRBJ1-2; 12 nucleotides match TRBD1. The CDR3 runs to 15 residues. The junction had 8 bases not matched to a gene; V was cut back by 6 bases and J by 6 bases. CDR1 is MDHEN and CDR2 is SYDVKM in the germline V gene. The CDR3 reads CASRLPGQGAHGYTF. The CDR3 nucleotides read TGTGCCAGCAGACTGCCGGGACAGGGGGCGCATGGCTACACCTTC.

This chain uses TRBV30 with TRBJ1-1, with D uncertain. Trimming took off 0 bases at V and 4 bases at J, with 12 bases between the two ends. Germline V gene data show CDR1 as GTSNPN and CDR2 as SVGIG (reference sequence). CDR3 length equals 14 residues. CDR3 bases: TGTGCCTGGAGTGTACAGTCTGGGATCACTGAAGCTTTCTTT. Amino acids: CAWSVQSGITEAFF.

This clone occurred once. The chain combines TRBV6-4 with TRBJ2-2; D not certain. Germline V gene sequence: CDR1 MRHNA, CDR2 SNTAGT. CDR3 size: 17 residues. Trimming stripped 0 bases from V and 0 bases from J, with 11 bases between. Here the CDR3 reads CASSDSWGEANTGELFF. CDR3 coding DNA: TGTGCCAGCAGTGACTCTTGGGGTGAAGCGAACACCGGGGAGCTGTTTTTT.

As for this clone: The identical CDR3 is also encoded by other nucleotide sequences in the sample. The chain employs TRBV29-1 and TRBJ2-7, with a weak D call TRBD2 (7 bases). Germline CDR1 SQVTM, CDR2 ANQGSEA. The CDR3 totals 13 residues. V lost 6 bases and J 1 base, leaving 13 bases between the germline ends. The CDR3 DNA reads as TGCAGCGTGGGGGGGCTAGCGTCCTACGAGCAGTACTTC. This sequence encodes CSVGGLASYEQYF.

The gene calls are TRBV7-2 and TRBJ2-7; 7 bases fit TRBD1. The CDR3 is made up of 17 amino acids. CDR1 and CDR2 from the germline V gene are SGHTA and FQGNSA. Losses at the gene ends were 1 base for V and 2 bases for J; bases not matched to a gene: 11. CDR3 nucleotides: TGTGCCAGCAGCTTAGTACTCGGAACAGGGGATCCCTACGAGCAGTACTTC. Translating gives CASSLVLGTGDPYEQYF.

The genes are TRBV10-3 and TRBJ1-5; a weak D match, TRBD1 (5 bases). The V gene lost 4 bases and the J gene lost 6 bases, with 7 bases spanning the gap. Germline lookup yields CDR1 ENHRY and CDR2 SYGVKD. The CDR3 has 12 residues. As DNA, the CDR3 is TGTGCCATCAGTGGGGGGGGTCAGCCCCAGCATTTT. The encoded protein is CAISGGGQPQHF.

V usage is TRBV5-4 and J usage is TRBJ2-7, with TRBD1 identical over 10 bases. The CDR3 has 16 residues. Trimming took 1 base from V and 0 from J; bases not matched to a gene: 4. Germline V gene sequence: CDR1 SGHNT, CDR2 YYREEE (reference sequence). The CDR3 nucleotides are TGTGCCAGCAGCTTGTCGGGACAGGGGCTCTCCTACGAGCAGTACTTC. Translation gives CASSLSGQGLSYEQYF.

The CDR3 sequence: CASSTGTVEAFF. CDR3 coding DNA: TGTGCCAGCAGCACTGGGACGGTTGAAGCTTTCTTT. The V and J genes are TRBV5-4 and TRBJ1-1; D might be TRBD1 (5 bases). Trimming took 4 bases from V and 7 from J, leaving 11 bases between them. Germline CDR1 is SGHNT and CDR2 is YYREEE (reference sequence). The CDR3 length is 12 residues.

The J gene is TRBJ2-5, the V gene TRBV7-7, with 10 bases fitting TRBD1. The CDR3 runs 15 residues. The germline V gene encodes CDR1 SSHAT and CDR2 FNYEAQ (reference sequence). Trimming cost V 6 bases and J 5 bases; bases outside gene matches: 9. For the CDR3, the DNA is TGTGCCAGCAGTTCCGGGACAGGGGTTCGGGAGACCCAGTACTTC. Translated, it gives CASSSGTGVRETQYF.

This chain links TRBV7-8 with TRBJ1-5; D remains ambiguous. Per germline, CDR1 SGHVS and CDR2 FQNEAQ. The CDR3 extends over 13 amino acids. V dropped 5 bases and J dropped 6 bases, with 11 bases sitting between them. In DNA form, the CDR3 reads TGTGCCAGCAGCAGACTGGATCGTCAGCCCCAGCATTTT. Its translation is CASSRLDRQPQHF.

Notes on this clone: This sample also contains other DNA sequences that code for the same CDR3. V usage is TRBV5-1 and J usage is TRBJ2-7; TRBD2 agrees at 9 bases. The germline CDR1 and CDR2 sequences are SGHRS and YFSETQ. The V gene end was trimmed by 0 bases and the J gene end by 2 bases; junction bases not matched to a gene: 3. The CDR3 runs 15 residues. The DNA for the CDR3 is TGCGCCAGCAGCTTGGGACTAGCGGATGCCTACGAGCAGTACTTC. This encodes CASSLGLADAYEQYF.

The chain has TRBV6-5 and TRBJ2-7; D is ambiguous. CDR1 is MNHEY, CDR2 SVGAGI, per germline. With 10 bases removed from V and 0 bases from J, the gap between germline ends came to 13 bases. There are 13 residues in the CDR3. The CDR3, as DNA: TGTGCCACCGGGCATGGGTCCTCCTACGAGCAGTACTTC. It encodes CATGHGSSYEQYF.

Here the CDR3 DNA reads TGCAGCGTGACGACAGACTCCTACGAGCAGTACTTC. It translates to CSVTTDSYEQYF. The chain has TRBV29-1 and TRBJ2-7; D is perhaps TRBD1 (5 bases). The germline gives CDR1 SQVTM, CDR2 ANQGSEA. The CDR3 length is 12 residues. Trimming left V 6 bases short and J 0 bases short, with 9 bases between.

The J gene is TRBJ2-7, the V gene TRBV19; D is uncertain. V was pared by 5 bases and J by 5 bases, with 28 bases between. The CDR3 has 18 amino acids. Germline-derived CDR1 and CDR2 are LNHDA and SQIVND (reference sequence). The CDR3 DNA sequence: TGTGCCAGTAGTCCGAGAGGCTTACCAGGAGCCCCTAAAGACGAGCAGTACTTC. Amino acid sequence: CASSPRGLPGAPKDEQYF.

This clone was observed once. The chain couples TRBV7-3 to TRBJ1-5; 7 bases line up with TRBD1. The germline CDR1 and CDR2 sequences are SGHTA and FQGTGA. The J segment lost 1 base and the V segment lost 7 bases, leaving 7 bases of the junction unmatched. This CDR3 contains 15 residues. CDR3 protein: CASIIEGASNQPQHF. CDR3 nucleotide sequence: TGTGCCAGCATCATTGAGGGGGCGAGCAATCAGCCCCAGCATTTT.

This clone has a handful of counts. The chain joins TRBV5-1 to TRBJ1-5; D is perhaps TRBD1 (6 bases). Germline CDR1 SGHRS, CDR2 YFSETQ. The CDR3 contains 16 residues. The germline V and J ends were trimmed by 4 bases and 2 bases, with 16 bases remaining between them. CDR3 in amino acids: CASSPEGGNGNQPQHF. Written as DNA, the CDR3 is TGCGCCAGCAGCCCGGAGGGGGGTAACGGCAATCAGCCCCAGCATTTT.

The CDR3 spells CASSPLTGGYEQYF. The DNA of the CDR3 is TGTGCCAGCAGCCCGCTGACAGGGGGGTACGAGCAGTACTTC. The chain is built from TRBV6-5 and TRBJ2-7; TRBD1 agrees at 9 bases. J was trimmed by 4 bases and V by 6 bases; bases with no gene match: 7. The CDR3 covers 14 residues. In germline, CDR1 is MNHEY, CDR2 SVGAGI.